The 32 T cell receptor beta chains below were found in one sample sequenced in a study of blood T cell repertoires in COVID-19. Produced via immunoSEQ multiplex PCR; TCRdb's table is partial and in-frame only. The repertoire holds 40,000 to 50,000 clones, with approximately 86% as singletons. The sample comprised peripheral blood. The receptor source for this set is a woman of 80 years or more with acute or convalescent COVID-19.

To note about this clone: The same CDR3 can be traced to other DNA sequences in this sample. V usage is TRBV4-1 and J usage is TRBJ2-1; 12 bases align to TRBD2. Losses at the gene ends were 3 bases for V and 3 bases for J; bases not matched to a gene: 0. The CDR3 length is 15 residues. CDR1 is MGHRA and CDR2 is YSYEKL in the germline V gene. Here the CDR3 reads CASSQGLAGYNEQFF. CDR3 nucleotides: TGCGCCAGCAGCCAGGGACTAGCGGGCTACAATGAGCAGTTCTTC.

The chain uses TRBV12-3 or TRBV12-4 and TRBJ2-5; 8 nucleotides agree with TRBD2. This CDR3 has 12 amino acids. The V segment lost 6 bases and the J segment 3 bases; nucleotides outside the gene matches: 0. Written as DNA, the CDR3 is TGTGCCAGCAGCGGGGGGGAAGAGACCCAGTACTTC. It yields the protein CASSGGEETQYF.

In regard to this clone: This CDR3 is also generated by other DNA sequences in the sample. The V and J genes are TRBV5-1 and TRBJ1-4; maybe TRBD1 (6 bases). This CDR3 region has 14 residues. V was trimmed by 0 bases and J by 4 bases, leaving 7 bases between them. CDR1 is SGHRS, CDR2 YFSETQ, per germline. This CDR3 is CASSLGQVNEKLFF. CDR3 DNA sequence: TGCGCCAGCAGCTTGGGACAGGTTAATGAAAAACTGTTTTTT.

The genes are TRBV2 and TRBJ1-1; 9 nucleotides line up with TRBD1. CDR1 is SNHLY and CDR2 is FYNNEI in the germline V gene. The CDR3 spans 14 residues. V shed 6 bases and J 2 bases; nucleotides not matched to a gene: 4. CDR3 sequence (DNA): TGTGCCAGCAGAGCGGGACAGGGTAACACTGAAGCTTTCTTT. This encodes CASRAGQGNTEAFF.

This chain connects TRBV27 to TRBJ1-1; no reliable D call. CDR1 is MNHEY and CDR2 is SMNVEV in the germline V gene (reference sequence). V was cut by 1 base and J by 11 bases, with 17 bases left in between. This CDR3 has 14 amino acids. The CDR3 DNA reads as TGTGCCAGCAGTTTATGGGTCCTTGCGGTATCGGCTTTCTTT. Translation gives CASSLWVLAVSAFF.

The V and J genes are TRBV29-1 and TRBJ2-3; D ambiguous. V was shortened by 3 bases and J by 8 bases, with 12 bases between the two germline ends. The CDR3 is made up of 12 amino acids. Germline values: CDR1 SQVTM, CDR2 ANQGSEA. The chain's CDR3 is CSVDPPSGTQYF. The CDR3 DNA reads TGCAGCGTTGACCCTCCTTCGGGTACGCAGTATTTT.

The rearrangement links TRBV29-1 to TRBJ1-2; 9 nucleotides agree with TRBD1. The J segment lost 4 bases and the V segment lost 6 bases, leaving 9 bases of the junction unmatched. CDR1 and CDR2 (germline): SQVTM, ANQGSEA. CDR3 length: 14 amino acids. The CDR3 spells CSVGETGGLYGYTF. The DNA for the CDR3 is TGCAGCGTGGGGGAGACAGGGGGACTCTATGGCTACACCTTC. The variable domain in full, with the rest retrieved from reference TRBV29-1 and TRBJ1-2, is SAVISQKPSRDICQRGTSLTIQCQVDSQVTMMFWYRQQPGQSLTLIATANQGSEATYESGFVIDKFPISRPNLTFSTLTVSNMSPEDSSIYLCSVGETGGLYGYTFGSGTRLTVV.

This clone has only one observation. The rearrangement uses TRBV12-5 and TRBJ2-2; TRBD2 might be the D (6 bases). The CDR3 loop spans 15 amino acids. The germline V and J ends were trimmed by 5 bases and 7 bases, with 17 bases remaining between them. CDR1 LGHNT and CDR2 FRNRAP come from the germline V gene. The CDR3 reads CASGLEGLRGGELFF. CDR3 bases: TGTGCTAGTGGTCTTGAGGGACTTCGGGGCGGGGAGCTGTTTTTT.

This clone was detected once. The chain is built from TRBV7-7 and TRBJ2-3, with D possibly being TRBD2 (7 bases). V was trimmed by 5 bases and J by 0 bases, leaving 15 bases between them. Germline V CDR1 and CDR2: SSHAT, FNYEAQ (reference sequence). The CDR3 contains 16 residues. The CDR3 is CASSRGAGASTDTQYF. The DNA for the CDR3 is TGTGCCAGCAGCCGGGGGGCGGGGGCCAGCACAGATACGCAGTATTTT. Filled out from reference TRBV7-7 and TRBJ2-3, the complete variable domain reads GAGVSQSPRYKVTKRGQDVTLRCDPISSHATLYWYQQALGQGPEFLTYFNYEAQPDKSGLPSDRFSAERPEGSISTLTIQRTEQRDSAMYRCASSRGAGASTDTQYFGPGTRLTVL.

The chain couples TRBV28 to TRBJ2-7; D gene unclear. Trimming took off 3 bases at V and 3 bases at J, with 9 bases between the two ends. The CDR3 length is 13 residues. CDR1 is MDHEN and CDR2 is SYDVKM in the germline V gene. This CDR3 reads CASSLWQNYEQYF. The CDR3 DNA follows: TGTGCCAGCAGTTTGTGGCAGAACTACGAGCAGTACTTC.

V and J are TRBV6-5 and TRBJ1-2; TRBD1 matches 7 bases. Trimming at V came to 9 bases and at J to 4 bases, leaving 2 bases not matched to a gene. The length of the CDR3 is 11 residues. Germline lookup yields CDR1 MNHEY and CDR2 SVGAGI. The CDR3 sequence: CASGTVYGYTF. The CDR3 bases are TGTGCCAGTGGGACAGTCTATGGCTACACCTTC.

This sequence joins TRBV3-1 (or the pseudogene TRBV3-2) and TRBJ2-3; TRBD2 is a possible D gene (6 bases). V shed 4 bases and J shed 5 bases, with 10 bases lying between them. Germline values: CDR1 LGHDT, CDR2 YNNKEL (reference sequence). The CDR3 sequence is 13 residues long. The CDR3 DNA is TGTGCCAGCAGCCGTGGTAGCGGAGATACGCAGTATTTT. Translating it yields CASSRGSGDTQYF.

V and J are TRBV30 and TRBJ1-6, with D possibly TRBD1 on 5 matching bases. CDR1 is GTSNPN and CDR2 is SVGIG in the germline V gene (reference sequence). This CDR3 has 12 residues. Trimming took off 5 bases at V and 10 bases at J, with 12 bases between the two ends. For the CDR3, the DNA is TGTGCCTGGGGGGGACTTTCATCACCCCTCCACTTT. Amino acid sequence: CAWGGLSSPLHF.

The rearrangement links TRBV27 to TRBJ2-5; TRBD2 is a possible D gene (7 bases). Trimming removed 8 bases at V and 2 bases at J, with 15 bases between. The CDR3 totals 14 residues. Germline V lookup: CDR1 MNHEY, CDR2 SMNVEV (reference sequence). The CDR3 DNA reads TGTGCCAGCGGGTGGGCGGGGGCTCAAGAGACCCAGTACTTC. Protein: CASGWAGAQETQYF.

This sequence joins TRBV28 and TRBJ1-1; tentative D call: TRBD1 (6 bases). Deletions cut 8 bases from V and 0 bases from J, with 10 bases between. The CDR3 contains 13 residues. The germline V gene has CDR1 MDHEN and CDR2 SYDVKM. The CDR3 loop is CASRDIMNTEAFF. The CDR3, as DNA: TGTGCCAGCCGGGACATTATGAACACTGAAGCTTTCTTT.

The sample holds one count of this clone. The chain carries TRBV29-1 and TRBJ2-2; no clear D. V was pared by 3 bases and J by 0 bases, with 5 bases between. The CDR3 covers 13 residues. Looked up from germline, CDR1 is SQVTM and CDR2 is ANQGSEA. CDR3 in amino acids: CSVDRTNTGELFF. The CDR3 DNA sequence: TGCAGCGTTGACAGGACGAACACCGGGGAGCTGTTTTTT.

The CDR3 protein is CASSTDREANEKLFF. As DNA, the CDR3 is TGTGCCAGCAGTACCGACAGGGAGGCTAATGAAAAACTGTTTTTT. This chain connects TRBV6-5 to TRBJ1-4; 7 bases align to TRBD1. The germline V gene encodes CDR1 MNHEY and CDR2 SVGAGI. J gave up 3 bases and V 5 bases, and 6 bases lay outside the gene matches. CDR3 size: 15 residues.

This clone was counted between two and nine times. The chain combines TRBV7-8 with TRBJ2-2; TRBD1 matches at 10 bases. V shed 0 bases, J shed 6 bases, and the junction held 10 bases outside the gene matches. The CDR3 is made up of 18 amino acids. Per germline, CDR1 SGHVS and CDR2 FQNEAQ. This CDR3 reads CASSLAEPGQGFAGELFF. The DNA of the CDR3 is TGTGCCAGCAGCTTAGCAGAACCGGGACAGGGGTTCGCCGGGGAGCTGTTTTTT.

V usage is TRBV27 and J usage is TRBJ1-6; 7 bases align to TRBD1. With V trimmed by 6 bases and J by 8 bases, 7 bases remained unmatched. The CDR3 loop spans 14 amino acids. Germline-derived CDR1 and CDR2 are MNHEY and SMNVEV (reference sequence). The CDR3 here is CASRPGGAYSPLHF. DNA of the CDR3: TGTGCCAGCAGACCAGGGGGTGCATATTCACCCCTCCACTTT.

Comment on this clone: Other DNA sequences in the same sample also yield this CDR3. The J gene is TRBJ1-3, the V gene TRBV12-5; a possible D gene is TRBD1 (5 bases). Per germline, CDR1 LGHNT and CDR2 FRNRAP. The CDR3 extends over 15 amino acids. V shed 1 base and J shed 0 bases, with 7 bases lying between them. Written as DNA, the CDR3 is TGTGCTAGTGGTTTGGGTACAGGCTCTGGAAACACCATATATTTT. Translation: CASGLGTGSGNTIYF.

This clone has only one observation. This chain links TRBV7-2 with TRBJ1-1; a weak D match, TRBD1 (6 bases). Germline V gene data show CDR1 as SGHTA and CDR2 as FQGNSA. This CDR3 contains 15 residues. V lost 1 base to trimming and J lost 8 bases, with 17 bases between them. The CDR3 DNA reads TGTGCCAGCAGCTTAGTGGGAGGGGGAGGGGTAGAAGCTTTCTTT. Its translation is CASSLVGGGGVEAFF.

The chain has TRBV27 and TRBJ2-3, with a weak D call TRBD1 (6 bases). The CDR3 is made up of 15 amino acids. Per germline, CDR1 MNHEY and CDR2 SMNVEV (reference sequence). With 6 bases removed from V and 4 bases from J, the gap between germline ends came to 17 bases. The CDR3 DNA is TGTGCCAGCAGCCCCGGCAGGGGAAGGCCAGATACGCAGTATTTT. Translated: CASSPGRGRPDTQYF.

In its sample, this clone was seen a few times. V is TRBV12-3 or TRBV12-4 and J is TRBJ1-2; possible D gene TRBD1, 6 bases. This CDR3 region has 13 residues. V gave up 6 bases and J gave up 2 bases, with 10 bases separating them. This chain's CDR3 is CASSLQGNYGYTF. The CDR3 coding sequence is TGTGCCAGCAGCCTCCAGGGGAACTATGGCTACACCTTC.

This chain links TRBV18 with TRBJ1-1, with D unclear. Trimming took off 2 bases at V and 0 bases at J, with 7 bases between the two ends. The CDR3 totals 14 residues. Germline loops: CDR1 KGHSH, CDR2 LQKENI. The CDR3 reads CASSPEGMNTEAFF. DNA for the CDR3: TGTGCCAGCTCACCAGAGGGCATGAACACTGAAGCTTTCTTT.

In its sample, this clone was seen a few times. This rearrangement joins TRBV6-5 to TRBJ1-2; TRBD1 might be the D (6 bases). Per germline, CDR1 MNHEY and CDR2 SVGAGI. Trimming took off 2 bases at V and 7 bases at J, with 14 bases between the two ends. The CDR3 is 14 residues long. The CDR3 protein is CASSYAGQITGYTF. CDR3 coding DNA: TGTGCCAGCAGTTACGCCGGACAGATAACTGGCTACACCTTC.

The gene calls are TRBV7-2 and TRBJ2-7, with 7 bases aligning to TRBD2. Germline assignment: CDR1 SGHTA and CDR2 FQGNSA. The J segment lost 0 bases and the V segment lost 6 bases, leaving 8 bases of the junction unmatched. The length of the CDR3 is 15 residues. CDR3 bases: TGTGCCAGCAGTTATCCTAGCGGAAGCTCCTACGAGCAGTACTTC. Amino acid sequence: CASSYPSGSSYEQYF.

The chain carries TRBV20-1 and TRBJ1-1, with D perhaps TRBD1 (5 bases). This CDR3 has 13 residues. V lost 3 bases and J lost 3, with 11 bases in between. Germline CDR1 is DFQATT and CDR2 is SNEGSKA (reference sequence). This CDR3 is CSASAGHYTEAFF. CDR3 nucleotide sequence: TGCAGTGCTAGTGCTGGACACTACACTGAAGCTTTCTTT.

The V call is TRBV27, the J call TRBJ1-6, with 8 positions matching TRBD1. The CDR3 spans 15 residues. V lost 5 bases, J lost 9 bases, and 9 bases stayed unmatched. The germline V gene has CDR1 MNHEY and CDR2 SMNVEV (reference sequence). The CDR3 is CASSLRSGGGSPLHF. CDR3 in DNA: TGTGCCAGCAGTCTCAGGTCAGGGGGCGGTTCACCCCTCCACTTT.

J is TRBJ1-5 and V is TRBV10-3; 7 positions match TRBD1. The CDR3 has 13 residues. From germline, CDR1 is ENHRY and CDR2 SYGVKD. After removal of 7 bases from V and 4 bases from J, the junction contained 4 bases not matched to a gene. The CDR3 DNA reads as TGTGCCATCAAGTCACAGGGGAATCAGCCCCAGCATTTT. Protein sequence: CAIKSQGNQPQHF.

The chain links TRBV27 to TRBJ1-1, with TRBD1 matching 12 bases. This CDR3 is built from 14 residues. With V trimmed by 4 bases and J by 6 bases, 3 bases remained unmatched. CDR1 and CDR2 (germline): MNHEY, SMNVEV (reference sequence). The CDR3 sequence is CASSWDRGQAEAFF. The DNA of the CDR3 is TGTGCCAGCAGTTGGGACAGGGGGCAGGCTGAAGCTTTCTTT.

The chain combines TRBV4-2 with TRBJ1-1; the D gene is possibly TRBD1 (5 bases). V lost 4 bases to trimming and J lost 0 bases, with 9 bases between them. Germline CDR1 reads LGHNA; CDR2 reads YNFKEQ. The CDR3 runs to 14 residues. CDR3 nucleotide sequence: TGTGCCAGCAGCCTGGGACTATTGAACACTGAAGCTTTCTTT. It encodes CASSLGLLNTEAFF.

The rearrangement joins TRBV6-1 to TRBJ1-4; TRBD1 is a possible D gene (5 bases). CDR1 and CDR2 from the germline V gene are MNHNS and SASEGT. Trimming cost V 4 bases and J 5 bases, with 17 bases left between them. This CDR3 region has 16 residues. The CDR3 DNA sequence: TGTGCCAGCAGTGTCACGGCAACAGGAAAAAATGAAAAACTGTTTTTT. It is translated as CASSVTATGKNEKLFF.